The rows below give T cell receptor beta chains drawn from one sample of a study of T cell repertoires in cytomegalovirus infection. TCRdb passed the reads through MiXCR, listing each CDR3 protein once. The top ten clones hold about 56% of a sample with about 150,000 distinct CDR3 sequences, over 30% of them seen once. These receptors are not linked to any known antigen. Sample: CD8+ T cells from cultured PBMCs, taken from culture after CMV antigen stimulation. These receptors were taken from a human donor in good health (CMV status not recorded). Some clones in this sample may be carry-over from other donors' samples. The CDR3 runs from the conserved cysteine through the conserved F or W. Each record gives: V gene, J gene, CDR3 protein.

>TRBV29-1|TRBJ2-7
CSVVGRDRGTYEQYF
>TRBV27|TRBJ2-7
CASSLEGINEQYF
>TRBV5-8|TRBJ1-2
CASSFPGSFRF
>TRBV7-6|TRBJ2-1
CASSLGGDSSYNEQFF
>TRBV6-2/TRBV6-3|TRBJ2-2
CASSYWTGFSSGELFF
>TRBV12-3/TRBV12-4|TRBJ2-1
CASTGPRLAGAGEQFF
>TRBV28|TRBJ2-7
CASGQQAPYYEQYF
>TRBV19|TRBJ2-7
CASSSSSEYEQYF
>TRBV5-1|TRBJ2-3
CASSLAPSGMNTDTQYF
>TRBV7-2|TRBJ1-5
CASSSRDSYQPQHF
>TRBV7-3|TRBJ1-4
CASSEQGNNEKLFF
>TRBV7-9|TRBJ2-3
CASSPSGADTQYF
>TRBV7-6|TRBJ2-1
CATDRGGYNEQFF
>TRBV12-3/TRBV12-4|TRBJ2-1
CASSWGLASNEQFF
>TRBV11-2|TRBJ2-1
CASSLVGGRGEQFF
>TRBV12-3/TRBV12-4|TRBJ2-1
CASSFQGGGYNEQFF
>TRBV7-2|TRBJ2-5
CASSAQGRQGEETQYF
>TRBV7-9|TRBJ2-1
CASSSPTSVNEQFF
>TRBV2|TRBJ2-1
CASSSQRGIGGEQFF
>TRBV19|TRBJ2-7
CASSIGGGSEQYF
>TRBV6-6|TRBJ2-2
CASSYENTGELFF
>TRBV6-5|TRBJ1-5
CASSKRGGSNQPQHF
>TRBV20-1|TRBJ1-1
CSARQLTGSTEAFF